This T cell receptor (beta chain) was documented in a study of T cells in Graves' hyperthyroidism and ophthalmopathy. On the study more broadly: Peripheral blood was drawn at first diagnosis, prior to all treatment.

Amplification of TCR beta CDR3 regions used RNA as the template. A set of HTBI primers served as the primers for a first-round RT-PCR of the TCR CDR3. TCRdb reprocessed the multiplex PCR reads via MiXCR and lists one record per CDR3 protein. Here the sample spans around 690,000 distinct CDR3 sequences, approximately 15% being singletons. V was pared by 0 bases and J by 4 bases, with 10 bases between. This CDR3 is built from 15 residues. Germline loops: CDR1 MNHEY, CDR2 SVGAGI. This clonotype was detected only a few times. The chain carries TRBV6-5 and TRBJ1-5; no clear D. The receptor was derived from a man aged 50-59 years with Graves' hyperthyroidism. Sequences were obtained from blood. Here the CDR3 DNA reads TGTGCCAGCAGTTACTCGTCGAGACTTAATCAGCCCCAGCATTTT. It codes for CASSYSSRLNQPQHF.